These 21 T cell receptor beta chains came from one sample sequenced in a study of cytomegalovirus exposure and HLA in healthy donors. Clones were read by immunoSEQ multiplex PCR, and TCRdb kept only the in-frame ones, dropping some. The table has around 250,000 clones, nearly 90% seen once. What was sequenced was PBMCs. Receptors originate from a woman between 18 and 30 years old in good health and CMV-seronegative.

The chain couples TRBV7-9 to TRBJ2-7; the match to TRBD1 covers 8 bases. Trimming cost V 5 bases and J 3 bases; bases outside gene matches: 12. The germline V gene has CDR1 SEHNR and CDR2 FQNEAQ (reference sequence). CDR3 length: 16 amino acids. The CDR3 spells CASSGERGQGFYEQYF. CDR3 bases: TGTGCCAGCAGCGGAGAACGTGGACAGGGTTTCTACGAGCAGTACTTC.

This rearrangement joins TRBV9 to TRBJ1-1; 7 positions match TRBD1. V was clipped by 3 bases and J by 1 base; unmatched bases: 9. CDR1 SGDLS and CDR2 YYNGEE come from the germline V gene. The CDR3 has 16 amino acids. CDR3 sequence: CASSGRQGWGNTEAFF. In DNA, the CDR3 is TGTGCCAGCAGCGGAAGACAGGGCTGGGGGAACACTGAAGCTTTCTTT.

The chain is built from TRBV25-1 and TRBJ2-7; weak D call: TRBD1 (5 bases). There are 12 residues in the CDR3. V was shortened by 4 bases and J by 3 bases, with 7 bases between the two germline ends. The germline gives CDR1 MGHDK, CDR2 SYGVNS. The CDR3 is CASSGQGYEQYF. The CDR3, as DNA: TGTGCCAGCAGTGGCCAGGGCTACGAGCAGTACTTC.

The chain carries TRBV28 and TRBJ2-1; TRBD1 might be the D (5 bases). Germline V lookup: CDR1 MDHEN, CDR2 SYDVKM. This CDR3 is 12 amino acids long. Between the trimmed V and J ends, which lost 6 bases and 7 bases, there was a span of 10 bases. CDR3 nucleotide sequence: TGTGCCAGCAGATATCAGGGTAATGAGCAGTTCTTC. This sequence encodes CASRYQGNEQFF.

The chain joins TRBV27 to TRBJ1-6; 9 bases align to TRBD1. The CDR3 is 15 residues long. The trim removed 4 bases at V and 6 bases at J, leaving 4 bases unmatched. Germline V gene data show CDR1 as MNHEY and CDR2 as SMNVEV (reference sequence). Here the CDR3 reads CASSSPGQGNSPLHF. The CDR3, as DNA: TGTGCCAGCAGTTCACCGGGACAGGGTAATTCACCCCTCCACTTT.

The genes are TRBV4-1 and TRBJ1-2, with 7 positions matching TRBD1. J lost 8 bases, V lost 2 bases, and 11 bases had no gene match. Germline V gene sequence: CDR1 MGHRA, CDR2 YSYEKL. The length of the CDR3 is 15 residues. CDR3 sequence: CASSQMTGSSVGYTF. CDR3 bases: TGCGCCAGCAGCCAAATGACAGGGAGTAGCGTCGGCTACACCTTC.

This sequence joins TRBV27 and TRBJ2-1; D is ambiguous. Germline CDR1 reads MNHEY; CDR2 reads SMNVEV (reference sequence). The ends were cut back, 4 bases at V and 5 bases at J, with 9 bases in the middle. This CDR3 is built from 13 residues. DNA of the CDR3: TGTGCCAGCAGTTCCGAGTTAGACAATGAGCAGTTCTTC. Residues: CASSSELDNEQFF.

This clone has only a few counts. This rearrangement joins TRBV6-5 to TRBJ2-7; D may be TRBD1 (5 bases). Looked up from germline, CDR1 is MNHEY and CDR2 is SVGAGI. The length of the CDR3 is 14 residues. Trimming stripped 2 bases from V and 3 bases from J, with 11 bases between. The CDR3 protein is CASSYGARRYEQYF. The CDR3 region has the DNA TGTGCCAGCAGTTACGGGGCGCGTCGCTACGAGCAGTACTTC.

The chain uses TRBV28 and TRBJ2-5; D remains ambiguous. The germline CDR1 and CDR2 sequences are MDHEN and SYDVKM. V shed 3 bases and J shed 2 bases, with 7 bases lying between them. CDR3 length: 13 amino acids. The CDR3 protein is CASSFQLQETQYF. DNA for the CDR3: TGTGCCAGCAGTTTCCAACTACAAGAGACCCAGTACTTC.

The genes are TRBV6-5 and TRBJ1-6; TRBD1 might be the D (6 bases). The CDR3 is 16 residues long. Germline values: CDR1 MNHEY, CDR2 SVGAGI. Trimming stripped 0 bases from V and 8 bases from J, with 14 bases between. The CDR3 sequence is CASSYSKGVVDSPLHF. The CDR3 DNA reads TGTGCCAGCAGTTACTCTAAGGGGGTAGTCGATTCACCCCTCCACTTT.

This rearrangement joins TRBV7-9 to TRBJ1-1; D gene ambiguous. This CDR3 is 13 amino acids long. CDR1 SEHNR and CDR2 FQNEAQ come from the germline V gene (reference sequence). Between the trimmed V and J ends, which lost 5 bases and 1 base, there was a span of 8 bases. Here the CDR3 reads CASSPYKNTEAFF. CDR3 bases: TGTGCCAGCAGCCCGTACAAGAACACTGAAGCTTTCTTT. The full variable domain, with the rest looked up from reference TRBV7-9 and TRBJ1-1, is DTGVSQNPRHKITKRGQNVTFRCDPISEHNRLYWYRQTLGQGPEFLTYFQNEAQLEKSRLLSDRFSAERPKGSFSTLEIQRTEQGDSAMYLCASSPYKNTEAFFGQGTRLTVV.

The V and J genes are TRBV6-1 and TRBJ1-2; D remains unclear. CDR1 is MNHNS and CDR2 is SASEGT in the germline V gene. Trimming took 2 bases from V and 7 from J, leaving 17 bases between them. The CDR3 sequence is 15 residues long. In DNA, the CDR3 is TGTGCCAGCAGTGAATTAGGAGCAGTAGATCGTGGCTACACCTTC. It codes for CASSELGAVDRGYTF.

V gene TRBV7-6 combines with J gene TRBJ2-7; D is undetermined. Germline V lookup: CDR1 SGHVS, CDR2 FNYEAQ. The CDR3 is 15 residues long. V lost 0 bases to trimming and J lost 2 bases, with 11 bases between them. In DNA form, the CDR3 reads TGTGCCAGCAGCTTAGCGGCGGCTCCCACCTACGAGCAGTACTTC. It codes for CASSLAAAPTYEQYF.

The CDR3 DNA reads as TGTGCCAGCTCCGGGGCTAGCGGAGCCTACGAGCAGTACTTC. This translates into CASSGASGAYEQYF. The chain joins TRBV7-9 to TRBJ2-7; TRBD2 aligns across 7 bases. This CDR3 is 14 amino acids long. CDR1 is SEHNR and CDR2 is FQNEAQ in the germline V gene (reference sequence). V lost 8 bases, J lost 2 bases, and 9 bases stayed unmatched.

This chain's CDR3 is CAIRLGQGGFANYGYTF. Written as DNA, the CDR3 is TGTGCCATCAGGCTGGGACAGGGCGGGTTTGCTAACTATGGCTACACCTTC. V usage is TRBV10-3 and J usage is TRBJ1-2, with 9 positions matching TRBD1. Germline V gene data show CDR1 as ENHRY and CDR2 as SYGVKD. CDR3 size: 17 residues. Germline trimming cut 6 bases from V and 0 bases from J; bases unmatched to any gene: 11.

The chain joins TRBV7-9 to TRBJ1-5; 9 bases are a match to TRBD1. From germline, CDR1 is SEHNR and CDR2 FQNEAQ (reference sequence). The CDR3 totals 15 residues. With V trimmed by 6 bases and J by 4 bases, 7 bases remained unmatched. The CDR3 bases are TGTGCCAGCAGTTCACCTGGGACAGGGAATCAGCCCCAGCATTTT. Translated: CASSSPGTGNQPQHF. Full variable domain (missing parts from reference TRBV7-9 and TRBJ1-5): DTGVSQNPRHKITKRGQNVTFRCDPISEHNRLYWYRQTLGQGPEFLTYFQNEAQLEKSRLLSDRFSAERPKGSFSTLEIQRTEQGDSAMYLCASSSPGTGNQPQHFGDGTRLSIL.

The CDR3 is CASSKTTAAYNEQFF. The CDR3 bases are TGTGCCAGTAGTAAGACGACAGCCGCCTACAATGAGCAGTTCTTC. The chain carries TRBV19 and TRBJ2-1, with D possibly matching TRBD1 (5 bases). This CDR3 has 15 residues. Looked up from germline, CDR1 is LNHDA and CDR2 is SQIVND (reference sequence). V was trimmed by 4 bases and J by 2 bases, leaving 12 bases between them.

In DNA form, the CDR3 reads TGTGCCAGCAGTTTAGACAGCTCTAGCAATCAGCCCCAGCATTTT. As protein: CASSLDSSSNQPQHF. The chain combines TRBV28 with TRBJ1-5; TRBD1 might be the D (5 bases). V lost 2 bases and J lost 0, with 8 bases in between. The CDR3 spans 15 residues. From germline, CDR1 is MDHEN and CDR2 SYDVKM.

A word on this clone: One end of the junction is discordant with germline, which a read error may explain. Distinct nucleotide sequences in the sample also encode this CDR3. The CDR3 region is CASSPQGQSNYGYTF. CDR3 sequence (DNA): TGTGCCAGCAGCCCTCAAGGACAGTCTAATTATGGCTACACCTTC. This sequence joins TRBV9 and TRBJ1-2; weak D call: TRBD1 (6 bases). The germline V gene encodes CDR1 SGDLS and CDR2 YYNGEE. The CDR3 is 15 amino acids.

The J gene is TRBJ1-1, the V gene TRBV27; the D is unclear. V was clipped by 2 bases and J by 1 base, with 8 bases between them. The V gene's germline CDR1 is MNHEY and CDR2 SMNVEV (reference sequence). This CDR3 spans 14 amino acids. CDR3 DNA sequence: TGTGCCAGCAGTTTAACATACGCGAACACTGAAGCTTTCTTT. Protein: CASSLTYANTEAFF.

The genes are TRBV28 and TRBJ2-2; 7 nucleotides match TRBD1. The trim removed 6 bases at V and 3 bases at J, leaving 10 bases unmatched. There are 16 residues in the CDR3. Germline CDR1 and CDR2: MDHEN and SYDVKM. The CDR3 loop is CASSLRQGVYTGELFF. The DNA of the CDR3 is TGTGCCAGCAGCTTACGACAGGGTGTGTACACCGGGGAGCTGTTTTTT.